This T cell receptor beta chain was captured in a study of cytomegalovirus exposure and HLA in healthy donors. PCR amplification relied on 60 Vbeta primers (plus 13 Jbeta primers). This table comes from immunoSEQ multiplex PCR, and its TCRdb copy is limited to in-frame clones, with some not included. The sample has 85,000 to 130,000 clones; 70% to 80% are singletons. General observations from the study: In the analysis, some V segments, TRBV6-2 and TRBV6-3 included, were excluded as indistinguishable.

Unmatched junction bases numbered 5, after V lost 6 bases and J lost 3 bases. Per germline, CDR1 SNHLY and CDR2 FYNNEI. CDR3 size: 14 residues. To note about this clone: Its antigen is unidentified.

The J gene is TRBJ2-7, the V gene TRBV2; 10 bases are a match to TRBD2. The receptor comes from a man aged 60 to 69 in good health and CMV-seronegative. The sequenced sample was PBMCs. This CDR3 reads CASRAASGGYEQYF. CDR3 sequence (DNA): TGTGCCAGCAGGGCGGCTAGCGGGGGCTACGAGCAGTACTTC.